The 3 T cell receptor beta chains presented below share a single source sample, sequenced in a study of blood T cell repertoires in COVID-19. Generated by immunoSEQ multiplex PCR, the TCRdb table keeps only in-frame clones and is missing some. The table includes 350,000 to 400,000 clones, 80% to 90% detected once. Sequencing input: PBMCs or T cells enriched from blood (not recorded which). All receptors derive from a man aged 18-30 years who had recovered from COVID-19.

As regards this clone: In the same sample, other DNA sequences code for this CDR3. The chain has TRBV7-9 and TRBJ1-5, with D uncertain. This CDR3 is 14 amino acids long. The germline V and J ends were trimmed by 1 base and 2 bases, with 6 bases remaining between them. Germline V lookup: CDR1 SEHNR, CDR2 FQNEAQ (reference sequence). The CDR3 DNA is TGTGCCAGCAGCTTAGTTGGAGGCAATCAGCCCCAGCATTTT. Residues: CASSLVGGNQPQHF. Full variable domain (remainder filled in from reference TRBV7-9 and TRBJ1-5): DTGVSQNPRHKITKRGQNVTFRCDPISEHNRLYWYRQTLGQGPEFLTYFQNEAQLEKSRLLSDRFSAERPKGSFSTLEIQRTEQGDSAMYLCASSLVGGNQPQHFGDGTRLSIL.

The chain is built from TRBV7-2 and TRBJ1-2; D is unresolved. Trimming shortened V by 5 bases and J by 4 bases, and 14 bases separated the two germline ends. This CDR3 has 14 residues. CDR1 and CDR2 from the germline V gene are SGHTA and FQGNSA. CDR3 nucleotide sequence: TGTGCCAGCAGCCTCCCCACAGATTTCTATGGCTACACCTTC. It codes for CASSLPTDFYGYTF.

This rearrangement joins TRBV11-3 to TRBJ2-2; 7 bases align to TRBD1. This CDR3 has 16 residues. In germline, CDR1 is SGHNT, CDR2 YENEEA. V lost 2 bases, J lost 1 base, and 4 bases stayed unmatched. CDR3 sequence: CASSLRGQVNTGELFF. Here the CDR3 DNA reads TGTGCCAGCAGCTTAAGGGGGCAAGTGAACACCGGGGAGCTGTTTTTT.